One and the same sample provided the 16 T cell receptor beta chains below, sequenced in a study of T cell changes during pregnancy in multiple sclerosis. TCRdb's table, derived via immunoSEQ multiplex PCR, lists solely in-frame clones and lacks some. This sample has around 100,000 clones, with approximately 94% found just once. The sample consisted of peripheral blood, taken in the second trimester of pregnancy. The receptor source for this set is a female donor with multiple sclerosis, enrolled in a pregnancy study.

CDR3 DNA: TGCAGCGTCCGGCCCTACGTCCCGGGAAGAGACAGGGTGGGTGGCTACACCTTC. Translation: CSVRPYVPGRDRVGGYTF. The chain employs TRBV29-1 and TRBJ1-2, with TRBD1 matching over 7 bases. V was pared by 6 bases and J by 7 bases, with 26 bases of the junction left unmatched. This CDR3 has 18 residues. The germline CDR1 and CDR2 sequences are SQVTM and ANQGSEA.

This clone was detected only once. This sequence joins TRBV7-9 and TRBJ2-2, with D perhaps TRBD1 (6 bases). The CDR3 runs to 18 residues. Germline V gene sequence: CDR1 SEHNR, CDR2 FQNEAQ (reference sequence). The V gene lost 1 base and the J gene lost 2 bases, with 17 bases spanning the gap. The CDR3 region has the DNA TGTGCCAGCAGCTTAGGATCTACAGGGTCGGGAAACACCGGGGAGCTGTTTTTT. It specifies CASSLGSTGSGNTGELFF.

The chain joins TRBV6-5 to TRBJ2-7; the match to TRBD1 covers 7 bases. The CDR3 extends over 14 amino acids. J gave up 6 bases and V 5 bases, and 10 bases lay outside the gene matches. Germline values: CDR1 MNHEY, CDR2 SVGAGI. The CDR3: CASSIQGRGGEQYF. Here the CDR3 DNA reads TGTGCCAGCAGTATACAGGGGAGAGGGGGCGAGCAGTACTTC.

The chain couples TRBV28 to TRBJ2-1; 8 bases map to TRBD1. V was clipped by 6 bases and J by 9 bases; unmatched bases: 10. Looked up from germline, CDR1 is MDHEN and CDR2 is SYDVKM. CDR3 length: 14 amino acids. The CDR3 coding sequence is TGTGCCAGCAGCTTGACAGGGGTGTATGGTGAGCAGTTCTTC. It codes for CASSLTGVYGEQFF.

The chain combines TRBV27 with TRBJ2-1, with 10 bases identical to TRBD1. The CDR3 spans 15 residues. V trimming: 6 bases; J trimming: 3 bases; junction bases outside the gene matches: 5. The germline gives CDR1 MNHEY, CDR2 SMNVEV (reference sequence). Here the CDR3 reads CASRGTGAFYNEQFF. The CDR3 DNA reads TGTGCCAGCAGGGGGACAGGGGCTTTCTACAATGAGCAGTTCTTC.

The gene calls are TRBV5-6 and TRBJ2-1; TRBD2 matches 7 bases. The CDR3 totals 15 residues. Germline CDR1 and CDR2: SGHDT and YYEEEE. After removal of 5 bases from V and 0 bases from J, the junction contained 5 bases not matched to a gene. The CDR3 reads CASSLAGSSYNEQFF. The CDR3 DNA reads TGTGCCAGCAGTTTAGCGGGTAGCTCCTACAATGAGCAGTTCTTC.

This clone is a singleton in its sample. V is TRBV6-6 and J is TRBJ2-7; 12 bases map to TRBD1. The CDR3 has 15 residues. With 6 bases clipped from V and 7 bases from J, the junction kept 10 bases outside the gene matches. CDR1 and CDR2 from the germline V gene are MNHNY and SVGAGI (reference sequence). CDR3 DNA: TGTGCCAGCAGGGCCGGGACAGGGGGCGCAAGTGAGCAGTACTTC. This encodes CASRAGTGGASEQYF.

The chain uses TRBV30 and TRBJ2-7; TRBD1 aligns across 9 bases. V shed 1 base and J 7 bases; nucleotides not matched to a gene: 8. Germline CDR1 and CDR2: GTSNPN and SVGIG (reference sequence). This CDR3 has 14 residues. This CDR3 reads CAWSAWTGAGEQYF. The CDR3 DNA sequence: TGTGCCTGGAGTGCGTGGACAGGGGCGGGAGAGCAGTACTTC.

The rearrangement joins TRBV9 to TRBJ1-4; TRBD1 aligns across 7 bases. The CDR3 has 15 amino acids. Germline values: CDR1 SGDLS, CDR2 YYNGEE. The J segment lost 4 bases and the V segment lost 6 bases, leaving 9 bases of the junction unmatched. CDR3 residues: CASTRFGQVNEKLFF. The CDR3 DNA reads TGTGCCAGCACCCGTTTTGGACAGGTTAATGAAAAACTGTTTTTT.

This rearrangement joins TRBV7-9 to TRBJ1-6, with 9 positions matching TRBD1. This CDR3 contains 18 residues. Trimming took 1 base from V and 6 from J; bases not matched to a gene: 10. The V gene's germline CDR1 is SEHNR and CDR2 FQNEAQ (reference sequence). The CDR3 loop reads CASSLGGQGGSGNSPLHF. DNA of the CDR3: TGTGCCAGCAGCTTAGGGGGACAGGGAGGGTCTGGTAATTCACCCCTCCACTTT.

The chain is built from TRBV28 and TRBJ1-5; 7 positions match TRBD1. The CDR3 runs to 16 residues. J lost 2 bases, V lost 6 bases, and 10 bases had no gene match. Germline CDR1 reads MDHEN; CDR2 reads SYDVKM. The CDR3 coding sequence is TGTGCCAGCAGACTACAGGGGCTCAGGGGCAATCAGCCCCAGCATTTT. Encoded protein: CASRLQGLRGNQPQHF.

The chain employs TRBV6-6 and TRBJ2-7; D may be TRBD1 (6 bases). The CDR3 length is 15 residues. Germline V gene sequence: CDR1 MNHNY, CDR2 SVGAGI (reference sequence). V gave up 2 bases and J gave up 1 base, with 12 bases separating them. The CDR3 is CASSYPRDKSYEQYF. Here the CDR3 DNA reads TGTGCCAGCAGTTACCCCCGGGACAAGTCCTACGAGCAGTACTTC.

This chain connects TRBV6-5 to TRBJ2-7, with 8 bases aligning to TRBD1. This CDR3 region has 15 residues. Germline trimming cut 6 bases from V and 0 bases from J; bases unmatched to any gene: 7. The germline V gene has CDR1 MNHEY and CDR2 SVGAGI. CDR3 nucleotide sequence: TGTGCCAGCAGACGACAGGGGCCGAGCTCCTACGAGCAGTACTTC. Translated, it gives CASRRQGPSSYEQYF.

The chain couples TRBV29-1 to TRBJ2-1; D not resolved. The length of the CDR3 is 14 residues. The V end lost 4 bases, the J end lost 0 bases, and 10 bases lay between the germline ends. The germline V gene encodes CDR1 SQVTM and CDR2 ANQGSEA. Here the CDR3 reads CSVGATRSYNEQFF. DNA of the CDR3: TGCAGCGTTGGTGCCACTCGCTCCTACAATGAGCAGTTCTTC.

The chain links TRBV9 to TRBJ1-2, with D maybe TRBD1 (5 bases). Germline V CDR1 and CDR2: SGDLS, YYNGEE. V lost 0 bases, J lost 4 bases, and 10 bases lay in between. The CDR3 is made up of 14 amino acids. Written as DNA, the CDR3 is TGTGCCAGCAGCGTAGCCGCACAGGCCTATGGCTACACCTTC. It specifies CASSVAAQAYGYTF.

The CDR3 reads CATQPDRAGTDTQYF. The CDR3 DNA reads TGTGCCACCCAACCCGACAGGGCCGGCACAGATACGCAGTATTTT. The rearrangement links TRBV15 to TRBJ2-3; 7 bases agree with TRBD1. The CDR3 has 15 residues. V lost 8 bases and J lost 1; bases outside the gene matches: 9. In germline, CDR1 is LNHNV, CDR2 YYDKDF (reference sequence).